This TCR beta chain was captured by sequencing in a study of T cell repertoires in cytomegalovirus infection. Study conclusions and caveats: CMV-specific TCR beta clonotypes restricted by HLA-C were the ones dominating the ex vivo response.

This clonotype came up many times. Its specificity is not known. This CDR3 is built from 15 residues. V was clipped by 5 bases and J by 0 bases, with 13 bases between them. Germline V gene data show CDR1 as SGHTA and CDR2 as FQGNSA. Via MiXCR, TCRdb re-called the reads, giving one row per CDR3 protein. The top ten hold less than 9.5% of the sample, which has under 800,000 distinct CDR3 sequences, about 24% seen once. The chain combines TRBV7-2 with TRBJ1-1, with D tentatively TRBD1 (6 bases). Sequencing used CD8+ T cells from PBMCs. The clonotype was recovered from a human donor in good health (CMV status not recorded). Some clones in this sample may be carry-over from other donors' samples. The CDR3 protein is CASSAPDRMNTEAFF. CDR3 coding DNA: TGTGCCAGCAGCGCCCCGGACAGAATGAACACTGAAGCTTTCTTT. Drawing the rest from reference TRBV7-2 and TRBJ1-1, the complete variable domain is GAGVSQSPSNKVTEKGKDVELRCDPISGHTALYWYRQSLGQGLEFLIYFQGNSAPDKSGLPSDRFSAERTGGSVSTLTIQRTQQEDSAVYLCASSAPDRMNTEAFFGQGTRLTVV.